The T cell receptor (beta chain) under discussion was sequenced for a study of Ad26.COV2.S vaccination and SARS-CoV-2 variants. At the level of the study: Participant was drawn from the COV1001 Ad26.COV2.S trial arm.

Treatment denoted: about 20 received Ad26.COV2.S at low or high dose, single or two shots; 5 received placebo; per-sample allocation not given. Each sample was drawn 63 days after the first injection (of vaccine or placebo). Whoever gave the sample was an adult aged 18-55 years in Boston. The germline gives CDR1 SGHAT, CDR2 FQNNGV. V was cut by 5 bases and J by 4 bases, with 15 bases left in between. The CDR3 length is 14 residues. Measured with immunoSEQ multiplex PCR; TCRdb has only the in-frame clones, and not every one. The sample lists around 450,000 clones; 80% to 90% were seen once. Study-level results: Researchers reported similar non-spike TCR breadth in vaccine and placebo recipients.

About this clone: Its target is not known.

The source material was peripheral blood, sampled in a trial of Ad26.COV2.S vaccine versus placebo. The TCR comes from a person between 18 and 65 years old who received the Ad26.COV2.S COVID-19 vaccine or a placebo. The rearrangement uses TRBV11-2 and TRBJ2-7; D might be TRBD1 (5 bases). CDR3 loop: CASSTGMASYEQYF. CDR3 DNA sequence: TGTGCCAGCAGCACAGGTATGGCGAGTTACGAGCAGTACTTC.